A selection of T cell receptor beta chains follows, all from one sample in a study of technical replicates of blood from several donors. The data were produced by immunoSEQ multiplex PCR, yet TCRdb's version contains in-frame clones alone and is incomplete. Among roughly 80,000 clones listed, 85% to 95% were seen once. The specimen was T cells isolated from PBMCs. The receptors originated from a human donor in good health. CDR3s include the opening cysteine and the closing phenylalanine or tryptophan. A D gene is named only where the DNA matches it firmly. Size tells how often a clone was seen (once, few, many) or the class of an expanded clone, and some rows leave it out.

V gene	D gene	J gene	clone size	CDR3 DNA	CDR3 protein
TRBV7-3	-	TRBJ2-3	once	TGTGCCAGCAGCCCAGACTCGAGGACGCAGTATTTT	CASSPDSRTQYF
TRBV11-2	TRBD1	TRBJ2-5	-	TGTGCCAGCAGCTTAATGACACAGGGGGGTATCTTTGGGGAGACCCAGTACTTC	CASSLMTQGGIFGETQYF
TRBV19	TRBD2	TRBJ2-5	-	TGTGCCAGTAGTATAGGCCGACTAGCGGGAGGGATTCAAGAGACCCAGTACTTC	CASSIGRLAGGIQETQYF
TRBV27	TRBD1	TRBJ2-7	-	TGTGCCAGCAGTTTAGCCGGGACAGCCCTTCCCTACGAGCAGTACTTC	CASSLAGTALPYEQYF
TRBV10-3	TRBD2	TRBJ2-5	-	TGTGCCATCAGTGACCTAGCGGGAGTAGAGACCCAGTACTTC	CAISDLAGVETQYF
TRBV19	-	TRBJ1-5	-	TGTGCCAGTAAACCCGACAACTCCAATCAGCCCCAGCATTTT	CASKPDNSNQPQHF
TRBV7-9	-	TRBJ2-7	-	TGTGCCAGCAGACCCCTGGGGAGTACCCACGAGCAGTACTTC	CASRPLGSTHEQYF
TRBV5-1	-	TRBJ1-1	few	TGCGCCAGCAGCGCCGGACCGGGGAGAACTGAAGCTTTCTTT	CASSAGPGRTEAFF
TRBV5-1	-	TRBJ2-7	-	TGCGCCAGCAGCTTGGGGAGTCCCCCTTACGAGCAGTACTTC	CASSLGSPPYEQYF
TRBV5-5	-	TRBJ1-3	-	TGTGCCAGCAGCTTGGAACAACGCGGAAACACCATATATTTT	CASSLEQRGNTIYF
TRBV10-3	-	TRBJ2-5	-	TGTGCCATCAGCACAGGGTACCAAGAGACCCAGTACTTC	CAISTGYQETQYF
TRBV19	-	TRBJ2-2	-	TGTGCCAGTAGTCCAGGCCGGCCCGGGGAGCTGTTTTTT	CASSPGRPGELFF
TRBV10-3	-	TRBJ1-2	-	TGTGCCATCACTCAGGGGATGGGTAGCTATGGCTACACCTTC	CAITQGMGSYGYTF
TRBV19	TRBD2	TRBJ2-7	once	TGTGCCAGTAAAGCGGGAGCCCTCTACGAGCAGTACTTC	CASKAGALYEQYF
TRBV15	TRBD2	TRBJ2-7	-	TGTGCCACCAGCACCTCCACTAGCGGGAGTATCTACGAGCAGTACTTC	CATSTSTSGSIYEQYF
TRBV27	TRBD2	TRBJ2-1	once	TGTGCCAGCAGGACTGAGCGGGAGAGGCTGAATGAGCAGTTCTTC	CASRTERERLNEQFF
TRBV11-2	-	TRBJ2-6	once	TGTGCCAGCAGCGTACCGGGTGGGGCCAACGTCCTGACTTTC	CASSVPGGANVLTF
TRBV7-8	TRBD2	TRBJ2-7	-	TGTGCCAGCAGCTTCAAGACTAGCGGGAGCTACGAGCAGTACTTC	CASSFKTSGSYEQYF
TRBV4-2	TRBD2	TRBJ2-3	-	TGTGCCAGCAGCCATGACGAGCGGGAGGTGACTGGGACAGATACGCAGTATTTT	CASSHDEREVTGTDTQYF
TRBV5-1	-	TRBJ2-1	-	TGCGCCCACGAGGCCCATCCGCATTTTGATGAGCAGTTCTTC	CAHEAHPHFDEQFF
TRBV9	-	TRBJ1-5	-	TGTGCCAGCAGCGACAGCCCTAATCAGCCCCAGCATTTT	CASSDSPNQPQHF
TRBV6-5	-	TRBJ1-4	-	TGTGCCAGCAGCCCCGGACACCATTCTAATGAAAAACTGTTTTTT	CASSPGHHSNEKLFF
TRBV7-2	TRBD2	TRBJ2-7	-	TGTGCCAGCAGCCACCCCATACTAGCGGGGGCCTACGAGCAGTACTTC	CASSHPILAGAYEQYF
TRBV6-5	-	TRBJ1-1	-	TGTGCCAGCAGTTACACGGGTAGGAACACTGAAGCTTTCTTT	CASSYTGRNTEAFF
TRBV7-8	TRBD1	TRBJ1-1	-	TGTGCCAGCAGCTTCGGGACAGGGGAAGTCGGTAAGGTCACTGAAGCTTTCTTT	CASSFGTGEVGKVTEAFF
TRBV28	TRBD1	TRBJ1-1	-	TGTGCCAGCAGTTCGACAGGGGTGGTTGACACTGAAGCTTTCTTT	CASSSTGVVDTEAFF
TRBV30	-	TRBJ1-4	once	TGTGCCTGGAGTTCCGGGGACGGGGGGAATGAAAAACTGTTTTTT	CAWSSGDGGNEKLFF
TRBV29-1	-	TRBJ1-4	-	TGCAGCGTTCAAAGCGAAAAACTGTTTTTT	CSVQSEKLFF
TRBV27	TRBD1	TRBJ1-1	-	TGTGCCAGCAGTGTCACAGGGGGCGGCACTGAAGCTTTCTTT	CASSVTGGGTEAFF
TRBV13	TRBD2	TRBJ2-2	once	TGTGCCAGCAGGGCTAGCGGGGACACCGGGGAGCTGTTTTTT	CASRASGDTGELFF
TRBV29-1	-	TRBJ2-7	-	TGCAGCGTTGTGGGGGGCTCCTACGAGCAGTACTTC	CSVVGGSYEQYF
TRBV2	-	TRBJ2-1	once	TGTGCCAGCAGTTTAAGCGGGTCTTCCTACAATGAGCAGTTCTTC	CASSLSGSSYNEQFF
TRBV10-3	TRBD2	TRBJ2-1	-	TGTGCCATCAACTTCGCGGGAGGCCAGAATGAGCAGTTCTTC	CAINFAGGQNEQFF
TRBV7-9	-	TRBJ2-2	-	TGTGCCAGCAGCTTATTGTGGGAGGTGACCGGGGAGCTGTTTTTT	CASSLLWEVTGELFF
TRBV28	-	TRBJ1-1	-	TGTGCCAGCACGGGAAGTACCACTGAAGCTTTCTTT	CASTGSTTEAFF
TRBV28	TRBD1	TRBJ1-4	-	TGTGCCAGCAATCCCGGGACAGGGGTTAAGAATGAAAAACTGTTTTTT	CASNPGTGVKNEKLFF
TRBV18	TRBD1	TRBJ1-1	few	TGTGCCAGCTCCCTGGCAGGGGGTACTGAAGCTTTCTTT	CASSLAGGTEAFF
TRBV30	-	TRBJ1-1	-	TGTGCCTGGAGCAACAGATACACTGAAGCTTTCTTT	CAWSNRYTEAFF
TRBV5-1	-	TRBJ1-2	-	TGCGCCAGCAGCTTGGGGCCGACTGACTATGGCTACACCTTC	CASSLGPTDYGYTF
TRBV7-2	TRBD2	TRBJ2-1	-	TGTGCCAGCAGCTTAGATGAGGGAGGGCCCTTACAGTTCTTC	CASSLDEGGPLQFF
TRBV2	-	TRBJ2-7	-	TGTGCCAGCAGGGACTTCTCCTACGAGCAGTACTTC	CASRDFSYEQYF
TRBV29-1	-	TRBJ1-1	-	TGCAGCGTTGAAGAAGGGGCCTCCAACACTGAAGCTTTCTTT	CSVEEGASNTEAFF
TRBV9	TRBD1	TRBJ2-7	-	TGTGCCAGCAGCGTAGGGACAGGGAACGAGCAGTACTTC	CASSVGTGNEQYF
TRBV28	TRBD1	TRBJ1-1	-	TGTGCCAGCAGTTTGGACAGGGTGGGCACTGAAGCTTTCTTT	CASSLDRVGTEAFF
TRBV28	-	TRBJ2-4	-	TGTGCCAGCAGTTTCGGCGGCCAGAGCATTCAGTACTTC	CASSFGGQSIQYF
TRBV2	TRBD2	TRBJ2-1	-	TGTGCCGCCTCCAGCGGGATCTACAATGAGCAGTTCTTC	CAASSGIYNEQFF
TRBV5-1	TRBD1	TRBJ1-5	-	TGCGCCAGCAGCTTGGCCGGGACAGGGGATAATCAGCCCCAGCATTTT	CASSLAGTGDNQPQHF
TRBV6-6	TRBD1	TRBJ1-5	-	TGTGCCAGCAGCCATGAGACAGGGAATCAGCCCCAGCATTTT	CASSHETGNQPQHF
TRBV27	-	TRBJ1-5	-	TGTGCCAGCAGTACAGGTAGCAATCAGCCCCAGCATTTT	CASSTGSNQPQHF
TRBV2	TRBD1	TRBJ1-5	-	TGTGCCAGCAGTCCACTGAAGGACAGGGTCAATCAGCCCCAGCATTTT	CASSPLKDRVNQPQHF
TRBV4-3	-	TRBJ2-5	-	TGCGCCAGCAGCCAAGGACTAGTACAAGAGACCCAGTACTTC	CASSQGLVQETQYF
TRBV5-4	TRBD2	TRBJ2-1	-	TGTGCCAGCAGCTTGAGGGGACTAGCGGATGAGCAGTTCTTC	CASSLRGLADEQFF
TRBV5-1	-	TRBJ2-3	-	TGCGCCAGCAGCTTGGCGGGGGGCACAGATACGCAGTATTTT	CASSLAGGTDTQYF
TRBV6-1	-	TRBJ2-7	-	TGTGCCAGCAGTGAGACAGTAACCTACGAGCAGTACTTC	CASSETVTYEQYF
TRBV6-1	-	TRBJ1-2	-	TGTGCCAGCAGGGTTCTAGTACAGGGTAACTATGGCTACACCTTC	CASRVLVQGNYGYTF